The rows below give T cell receptor beta chains drawn from one sample of a study of blood T cell repertoires in COVID-19. Data came from immunoSEQ multiplex PCR; TCRdb stores just in-frame clones and leaves some out. This table holds about 39,000 clones, approximately 94% found once. What was sequenced was peripheral blood. Every receptor here comes from a human donor with active COVID-19. The donor label of this sample is uncertain. CDR3s include the opening cysteine and the closing phenylalanine or tryptophan. D genes are given only for firm matches. Not all rows give a size; the values are once, few, many and, for expanded clones, a class.

J gene | V gene | D gene | CDR3 length | clone size | CDR3 DNA | CDR3 protein
TRBJ1-5 | TRBV2 | TRBD1 | 13 | few | TGTGCCAGCGGACAGGGGGCAGGGCAGCCCCAGCATTTT | CASGQGAGQPQHF
TRBJ2-5 | TRBV10-3 | TRBD2 | 16 | . | TGTGCCACCGCCGAAGGGTCCAGCGGGAGCTGGGAGACCCAGTACTTC | CATAEGSSGSWETQYF
TRBJ1-2 | TRBV12-3/TRBV12-4 | . | 13 | . | TGTGCCAGCAGTTTAAAGGGGATCAATGGCTACACCTTC | CASSLKGINGYTF
TRBJ2-7 | TRBV5-1 | TRBD1 | 17 | . | TGCGCCAGCAGCTGGGGGAGTGGGACAGGGGCTAACTACGAGCAGTACTTC | CASSWGSGTGANYEQYF
TRBJ1-5 | TRBV25-1 | . | 14 | . | TGTGCCAGCAGTGATGGGGGGACTCATCAGCCCCAGCATTTT | CASSDGGTHQPQHF
TRBJ2-5 | TRBV3-1/TRBV3-2 | TRBD2 | 15 | once | TGTGCCAGCAGCCAATGGCGGGAGGCGACGGGGACCCAGTACTTC | CASSQWREATGTQYF
TRBJ2-7 | TRBV28 | TRBD2 | 15 | . | TGTGCCAGCAGCCGCGGACTAGCGGGAAGGGGCGAGCAGTACTTC | CASSRGLAGRGEQYF
TRBJ1-5 | TRBV27 | . | 13 | . | TGTGCCAGCAGTTTCAGGGGTGGGCAGCCCCAGCATTTT | CASSFRGGQPQHF
TRBJ1-6 | TRBV6-5 | TRBD1 | 14 | . | TGTGCCAGCAGACGGGACAGGGTGAATTCACCCCTCCACTTT | CASRRDRVNSPLHF
TRBJ1-1 | TRBV6-4 | TRBD1 | 15 | once | TGTGCCAGCAGTGACGGGGACAGGGGTAACACTGAAGCTTTCTTT | CASSDGDRGNTEAFF
TRBJ1-1 | TRBV7-8 | TRBD1 | 15 | . | TGTGCCAGCAGCCTTAGACAGGGGGCGAACACTGAAGCTTTCTTT | CASSLRQGANTEAFF
TRBJ2-7 | TRBV11-2 | TRBD1 | 15 | few | TGTGCCAGCAGCTTAGCCTTCGGACAGGGGTACGAGCAGTACTTC | CASSLAFGQGYEQYF
TRBJ1-5 | TRBV18 | . | 14 | once | TGTGCCAGCTCACTCCCGCAGGGCAATCAGCCCCAGCATTTT | CASSLPQGNQPQHF
TRBJ2-7 | TRBV5-1 | TRBD1 | 14 | . | TGCGCCAGCAGCCCCGGGACAGGGGCTTACGAGCAGTACTTC | CASSPGTGAYEQYF
TRBJ2-3 | TRBV10-2 | TRBD2 | 15 | . | TGCGCCAGCAACAACGCGGGGGGTCGCACAGATACGCAGTATTTT | CASNNAGGRTDTQYF
TRBJ2-2 | TRBV6-4 | . | 14 | . | TGTGCCAGCAGTGGACAACCGAACACCGGGGAGCTGTTTTTT | CASSGQPNTGELFF
TRBJ1-2 | TRBV5-1 | . | 15 | . | TGCGCCAGCAGCTTGAACAGGGAAGCTAACTATGGCTACACCTTC | CASSLNREANYGYTF
TRBJ1-4 | TRBV7-2 | . | 15 | . | TGTGCCAGCAGCTTAGGCCACTCCCTAGAGGGAAAACTGTTTTTT | CASSLGHSLEGKLFF
TRBJ2-1 | TRBV19 | . | 15 | . | TGTGCCAGTAGTATAGACCCGAGCTCCTACAATGAGCAGTTCTTC | CASSIDPSSYNEQFF
TRBJ2-3 | TRBV12-3/TRBV12-4 | . | 12 | . | TGTGCCAGCGTTCAGGGTACAGATACGCAGTATTTT | CASVQGTDTQYF
TRBJ2-3 | TRBV7-7 | . | 15 | . | TGTGCCAGCAGCCCCACAGGGTGGGGTGGGGATACGCAGTATTTT | CASSPTGWGGDTQYF
TRBJ2-5 | TRBV5-1 | . | 16 | . | TGCGCCAGCAGGGTTGATCTAGCGAGAGGACGAGAGACCCAGTACTTC | CASRVDLARGRETQYF
TRBJ1-5 | TRBV27 | TRBD1 | 15 | . | TGTGCCAGCAGTGTCCGACAGGGGACGGACCAGCCCCAGCATTTT | CASSVRQGTDQPQHF
TRBJ2-3 | TRBV6-5 | TRBD1 | 15 | . | TGTGCCAGCAGTCCGGGACAGGGGGCTATGGATACGCAGTATTTT | CASSPGQGAMDTQYF
TRBJ1-6 | TRBV10-3 | . | 17 | . | TGTGCCATCAGTGGTGCCAGGGTCGACTCCTATAATTCACCCCTCCACTTT | CAISGARVDSYNSPLHF
TRBJ2-2 | TRBV7-7 | TRBD1 | 13 | . | TGTGCCAGCAGGGAGACAGGGCCCGGGGAGCTGTTTTTT | CASRETGPGELFF
TRBJ2-2 | TRBV4-1 | . | 12 | . | TGCGCCAGCGGTAGGAGCACCGGGGAGCTGTTTTTT | CASGRSTGELFF
TRBJ2-4 | TRBV14 | . | 16 | once | TGTGCCAGCAGCCAAGAACCCCTAGCGCCGAAAAACATTCAGTACTTC | CASSQEPLAPKNIQYF
TRBJ1-1 | TRBV10-3 | . | 15 | . | TGTGCCATCAGTGAGTCGACAGTGGGTCCCACTGAAGCTTTCTTT | CAISESTVGPTEAFF
TRBJ2-7 | TRBV9 | . | 15 | . | TGTGCCAGCAGCGTAGATCCGGGGGAGTTCTACGAGCAGTACTTC | CASSVDPGEFYEQYF
TRBJ2-1 | TRBV3-1/TRBV3-2 | TRBD2 | 14 | . | TGTGCCAGCAGCCAAGGTCGGGGGGTCAATGAGCAGTTCTTC | CASSQGRGVNEQFF
TRBJ2-7 | TRBV6-2/TRBV6-3 | TRBD2 | 13 | . | TGTGCCAGCAGCCGTGGACTAGCAGGCGAGCAGTACTTC | CASSRGLAGEQYF
TRBJ1-1 | TRBV19 | . | 13 | . | TGTGCCAGTTATAAAGGCAGGGGAACTGAAGCTTTCTTT | CASYKGRGTEAFF
TRBJ1-2 | TRBV5-6 | . | 13 | . | TGTGCCAGCAGCTTACAGGTGATCTATGGCTACACCTTC | CASSLQVIYGYTF
TRBJ1-1 | TRBV11-3 | . | 12 | . | TGTGCCAGCAGCTTAGAGCGCACTGAAGCTTTCTTT | CASSLERTEAFF
TRBJ2-1 | TRBV6-6 | . | 17 | . | TGTGCCAGCAGTCTACCCCTTCCAGGGGAAGGTTACAATGAGCAGTTCTTC | CASSLPLPGEGYNEQFF
TRBJ2-5 | TRBV29-1 | TRBD2 | 12 | once | TGCAGCGCCGGGGGAGGGCAAGAGACCCAGTACTTC | CSAGGGQETQYF
TRBJ2-7 | TRBV5-4 | . | 15 | . | TGTGCCAGCAGCGACCCCGACAGGTACCCCTACGAGCAGTACTTC | CASSDPDRYPYEQYF
TRBJ1-2 | TRBV5-1 | TRBD1 | 15 | . | TGCGCCAGCAGAATGAGGACAGGGAACTACTATGGCTACACCTTC | CASRMRTGNYYGYTF
TRBJ2-5 | TRBV5-1 | TRBD1 | 14 | . | TGCGCCAGCAGCGGTGGGACAGCGCAAGAGACCCAGTACTTC | CASSGGTAQETQYF
TRBJ2-7 | TRBV6-5 | TRBD1 | 15 | . | TGTGCCAGCAGTTTAAGATGGGACAGCCCCTACGAGCAGTACTTC | CASSLRWDSPYEQYF
TRBJ2-1 | TRBV3-1/TRBV3-2 | TRBD2 | 17 | . | TGTGCCAGCAGCCAAAGGGGCGGGACTAGCGGATACAATGAGCAGTTCTTC | CASSQRGGTSGYNEQFF